The present TCR beta chain was sequenced within a study of technical replicates of blood from a few donors. Germline values: CDR1 MDHEN, CDR2 SYDVKM. The CDR3 totals 12 residues. V was cut by 5 bases and J by 9 bases, with 11 bases left in between. The data were produced by immunoSEQ multiplex PCR, yet TCRdb's version contains in-frame clones alone and is incomplete. Altogether 95,000 or so clones are present, approximately 95% being singletons, with the ten largest covering about 0.35%. The V call is TRBV28, the J call TRBJ2-1, with D tentatively TRBD1 (5 bases). Sequenced material: T cells isolated from PBMCs. This receptor was identified in a human donor in good health. The chain's CDR3 is CASSGYRSEQFF. The CDR3 bases are TGTGCCAGCAGTGGCTACAGGAGTGAGCAGTTCTTC.